A selection of T cell receptor beta chains follows, all from one sample in a study of spatial heterogeneity in lung cancer. TCRdb re-called the 5' RACE reads through MiXCR, storing one row per CDR3 protein. Found here are tens of thousands of distinct CDR3 sequences, about an eighth of them singletons; the top ten hold roughly 32%. Source: PBMCs, taken at follow-up. Receptors were obtained from a male donor with early-stage non-small cell lung cancer. The CDR3 runs from the conserved cysteine through the conserved F or W. The D gene is left open where the match is weak. Some rows have no size entry. The others give once, few or many, or a class for an expanded clone.

>TRBV20-1|.|TRBJ1-1|many
TGCAGTGCTAGAGAGGGGAACACTGAAGCTTTCTTT
CSAREGNTEAFF
>TRBV6-5|TRBD2|TRBJ2-3|many
TGTGCCAGCAGCCGTCGTGGGGCGGTAGCGGGAGGGCCCGGAGATACGCAGTATTTT
CASSRRGAVAGGPGDTQYF
>TRBV27|.|TRBJ1-1|.
TGTGCCAGCAGTAACAGGGTTTACACTGAAGCTTTCTTT
CASSNRVYTEAFF
>TRBV7-2|.|TRBJ1-2|many
TGTGCCAGCAGCTCCAGGGGTAACTATGGCTACACCTTC
CASSSRGNYGYTF
>TRBV12-5|.|TRBJ1-1|many
TGTGCTAGTGGTTTACGTCCGAACACTGAAGCTTTCTTT
CASGLRPNTEAFF
>TRBV20-1|.|TRBJ2-1|.
TGCAGTTCCCCAGGGAGCATCAACCCTAATGAGCAGTTCTTC
CSSPGSINPNEQFF
>TRBV20-1|TRBD2|TRBJ2-7|many
TGCAGTGGCCGGAGGACTAGCGGGGGCCTGGGATACTTC
CSGRRTSGGLGYF
>TRBV29-1|.|TRBJ1-2|many
TGCAGCGTTTTAAATAGGGGGATTTCAAGCTACACCTTC
CSVLNRGISSYTF
>TRBV6-5|.|TRBJ2-3|many
TGTGCCAGCAGGAGGACAGCTAGCACAGATACGCAGTATTTT
CASRRTASTDTQYF
>TRBV6-5|TRBD1|TRBJ2-5|many
TGTGCCAGCAACCGGGACAGGGAAGAGACCCAGTACTTC
CASNRDREETQYF
>TRBV12-3/TRBV12-4|.|TRBJ2-7|many
TGTGCCAGCAGGTCACAGGATATCTCCTACGAGCAGTACTTC
CASRSQDISYEQYF
>TRBV18|.|TRBJ2-5|.
TGTGCCAGCTCACCTAGCGTCGTCCAAGAGACCCAGTACTTC
CASSPSVVQETQYF
>TRBV10-3|.|TRBJ1-1|.
TGTGCCATCAGTGGAGGCAGGGAAGCTTTCTTT
CAISGGREAFF
>TRBV7-9|TRBD1|TRBJ2-1|few
TGTGCCAGCAGCCTTCTAGGACAGGGGTCCTACAATGAGCAGTTCTTC
CASSLLGQGSYNEQFF
>TRBV5-6|.|TRBJ2-6|many
TGTGCCAGCAGCTTGGTTGGGGCTTCTGGGGCCAACGTCCTGACTTTC
CASSLVGASGANVLTF
>TRBV5-1|.|TRBJ2-7|many
TGCGCCAGCAGCCCGGAGGGCAGGGCCTACTACGAGCAGTACTTC
CASSPEGRAYYEQYF
>TRBV6-1|.|TRBJ1-1|.
TGTGCCAGCAGTTCCCGACAGAATTGGGACACTGAAGCTTTCTTT
CASSSRQNWDTEAFF